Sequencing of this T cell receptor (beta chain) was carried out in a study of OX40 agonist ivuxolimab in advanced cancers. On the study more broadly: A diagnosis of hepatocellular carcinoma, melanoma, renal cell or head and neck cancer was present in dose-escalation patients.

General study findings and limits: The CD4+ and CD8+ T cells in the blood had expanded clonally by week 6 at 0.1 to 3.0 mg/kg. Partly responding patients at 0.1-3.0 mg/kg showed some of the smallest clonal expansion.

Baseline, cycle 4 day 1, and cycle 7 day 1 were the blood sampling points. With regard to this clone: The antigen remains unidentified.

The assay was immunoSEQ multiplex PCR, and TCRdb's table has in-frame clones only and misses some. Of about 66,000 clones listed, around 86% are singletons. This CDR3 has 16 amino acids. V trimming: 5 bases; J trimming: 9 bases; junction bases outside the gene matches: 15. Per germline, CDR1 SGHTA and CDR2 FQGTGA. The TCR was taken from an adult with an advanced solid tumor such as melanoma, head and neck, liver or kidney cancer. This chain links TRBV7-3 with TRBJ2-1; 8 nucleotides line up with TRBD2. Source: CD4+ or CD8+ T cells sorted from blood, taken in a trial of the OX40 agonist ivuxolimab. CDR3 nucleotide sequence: TGTGCCAGCAGCCCCGCCGGGACTAGTGGGGGGAGTGAGCAGTTCTTC. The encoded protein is CASSPAGTSGGSEQFF.